Listed here are 4 T cell receptor beta chains from one sample, sequenced in a study of cytomegalovirus exposure and HLA in healthy donors. The PCR contained 60 Vbeta and 13 Jbeta primers. Here immunoSEQ multiplex PCR was the method, and the copy in TCRdb shows in-frame clones only, minus some. In total, the table holds some 120,000 clones. Sequencing used PBMCs. The origin of the receptors is a man younger than 45 in good health and CMV-seronegative.

The chain uses TRBV18 and TRBJ1-2; the match to TRBD1 covers 8 bases. The CDR3 contains 14 residues. Trimming cost V 3 bases and J 4 bases; bases outside gene matches: 4. Germline loops: CDR1 KGHSH, CDR2 LQKENI. CDR3 sequence (DNA): TGTGCCAGCTCACCGCAGGGGGCCATCTATGGCTACACCTTC. Amino acid sequence: CASSPQGAIYGYTF.

The chain has TRBV6-5 and TRBJ1-1; 8 nucleotides agree with TRBD1. This CDR3 is 14 amino acids long. The germline V gene has CDR1 MNHEY and CDR2 SVGAGI. The V gene end was trimmed by 5 bases and the J gene end by 11 bases; junction bases not matched to a gene: 13. CDR3 sequence reads: CASSPTSDRAEAFF. CDR3 DNA sequence: TGTGCCAGCAGTCCAACATCGGACAGGGCGGAGGCTTTCTTT.

The gene calls are TRBV9 and TRBJ2-7; 8 nucleotides line up with TRBD1. Trimming took 1 base from V and 0 from J; bases not matched to a gene: 3. Germline CDR1 and CDR2: SGDLS and YYNGEE. The CDR3 totals 15 residues. Written as DNA, the CDR3 is TGTGCCAGCAGCGTACAGGACAGGGTCTCCTACGAGCAGTACTTC. It codes for CASSVQDRVSYEQYF.

Concerning this clone itself: The missing conserved phenylalanine or tryptophan at the end of this CDR3 makes a read error likely. The limits of the CDR3 on the DNA are not certain, so only TCRdb's listed CDR3 is given. The rearrangement links TRBV27 to TRBJ1-4. Germline V gene sequence: CDR1 MNHEY, CDR2 SMNVEV (reference sequence). The CDR3 region is 9 residues in length, termini included. The CDR3 here is CASSSIAGG.